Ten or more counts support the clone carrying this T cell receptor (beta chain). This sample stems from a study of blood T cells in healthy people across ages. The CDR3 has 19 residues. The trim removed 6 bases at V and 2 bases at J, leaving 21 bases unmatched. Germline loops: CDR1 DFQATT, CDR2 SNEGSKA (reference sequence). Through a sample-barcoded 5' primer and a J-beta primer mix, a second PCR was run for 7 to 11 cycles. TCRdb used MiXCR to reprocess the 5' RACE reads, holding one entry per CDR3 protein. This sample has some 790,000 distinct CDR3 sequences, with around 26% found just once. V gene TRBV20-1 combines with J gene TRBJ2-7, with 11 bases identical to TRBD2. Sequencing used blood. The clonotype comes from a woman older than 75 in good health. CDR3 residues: CSAHRAGGYLAGGPYEQYF. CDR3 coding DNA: TGCAGTGCCCACAGGGCGGGAGGGTACCTAGCGGGGGGACCCTACGAGCAGTACTTC.